This is a list of T cell receptor beta chains from one sample in a study of blood T cell repertoires in COVID-19. Method: immunoSEQ multiplex PCR; TCRdb's copy keeps in-frame clones and lacks some. The repertoire consists of around 220,000 clones, with around 85% occurring once and the leading ten covering 2% to 2.5%. The sample comprised peripheral blood. These receptors were taken from a woman between 50 and 59 years old with acute or convalescent COVID-19. Each CDR3 is given with its conserved first and last residue. The size of a clone is reported for some rows only, either as once, few or many, or as a class for expanded clones.

cdr3_aa	v_call	j_call	clone_size
CASRGDGAQNSPLHF	TRBV2	TRBJ1-6	once
CASSVGGQGGELFF	TRBV11-3	TRBJ2-2	-
CASSTRQGPAYEQYF	TRBV27	TRBJ2-7	once
CASSSWTSGGFTDTQYF	TRBV19	TRBJ2-3	-
CASSVDWDGRPPREQFF	TRBV19	TRBJ2-1	-
CAISSDSTANYGYTF	TRBV10-3	TRBJ1-2	-
CATSSGTGDYNEQFF	TRBV24-1	TRBJ2-1	-
CASIGTGSYYEQYF	TRBV2	TRBJ2-7	-
CASSKDYSADTQYF	TRBV21-1	TRBJ2-3	-
CASSLRRGRFTGELFF	TRBV11-2	TRBJ2-2	-
CASSLTTSGSYEQYF	TRBV7-6	TRBJ2-7	-
CASNTPGNQPQHF	TRBV5-8	TRBJ1-5	-
CASSHIGLADMPRDTQYF	TRBV27	TRBJ2-3	-
CSVQGAGGYTF	TRBV29-1	TRBJ1-2	-
CASSPRTEGYEQYF	TRBV19	TRBJ2-7	-
CASSLGRNTGELFF	TRBV5-1	TRBJ2-2	-
CASSLLSNQPQHF	TRBV28	TRBJ1-5	-
CASSQGLAYTGELFF	TRBV4-3	TRBJ2-2	-
CASSLAGTGVSPLHF	TRBV7-8	TRBJ1-6	once
CASRPLTASGTGELFF	TRBV19	TRBJ2-2	-
CASSQGLADPYEQYF	TRBV7-8	TRBJ2-7	few
CASSPDSRNQPQHF	TRBV5-1	TRBJ1-5	-
CAWSASGTGGAPGISPLHF	TRBV30	TRBJ1-6	-
CASSPQENQPQHF	TRBV4-1	TRBJ1-5	-
CASSLMIRDRVYGYTF	TRBV7-2	TRBJ1-2	-
CASSPTGPGTDTQYF	TRBV4-3	TRBJ2-3	-
CSASRLGASYNSPLHF	TRBV20-1	TRBJ1-6	few
CASSYSTSSYNEQFF	TRBV6-5	TRBJ2-1	-
CASSLGGGWQSETQYF	TRBV7-8	TRBJ2-5	-
CASSEAGQGNSPLHF	TRBV6-1	TRBJ1-6	-
CASSPRRGGTEAFF	TRBV19	TRBJ1-1	-
CAISRRPEETQYF	TRBV10-3	TRBJ2-5	-
CASEGARDAGEQYF	TRBV2	TRBJ2-7	-
CASSHRSNQPQHF	TRBV3-1/TRBV3-2	TRBJ1-5	-